Below, 20 T cell receptor beta chains from the same sample are listed, as sequenced in a study of blood T cell repertoires in COVID-19. Assay used: immunoSEQ multiplex PCR; TCRdb lists only in-frame clones, some missing. Of about 70,000 clones listed, around 83% are singletons. Sequencing used peripheral blood. All receptors come from a woman of 80 years or more with acute or convalescent COVID-19.

V gene TRBV25-1 combines with J gene TRBJ2-3; D is perhaps TRBD2 (7 bases). Germline-derived CDR1 and CDR2 are MGHDK and SYGVNS. This CDR3 is 17 amino acids long. V lost 6 bases, J lost 4 bases, and 23 bases lay in between. The CDR3 protein is CASSPNSGGAGSDTQYF. The CDR3 nucleotides are TGTGCCAGCAGCCCGAACAGTGGGGGGGCCGGCTCAGATACGCAGTATTTT.

The V gene is TRBV19, the J gene TRBJ1-1; D is uncertain. CDR3 length: 15 amino acids. Deletions cut 7 bases from V and 1 base from J, with 16 bases between. Germline CDR1 reads LNHDA; CDR2 reads SQIVND (reference sequence). For the CDR3, the DNA is TGTGCCAGTACCCCCCGGGAAATTTGGAACACTGAAGCTTTCTTT. It yields the protein CASTPREIWNTEAFF.

The gene calls are TRBV6-5 and TRBJ1-2, with a possible D match to TRBD1 (6 bases). Germline CDR1 is MNHEY and CDR2 is SVGAGI. This CDR3 contains 14 residues. Trimming took 6 bases from V and 1 from J, leaving 12 bases between them. CDR3 DNA sequence: TGTGCCAGCAGGGCAGGACAGCATAACTATGGCTACACCTTC. It translates to CASRAGQHNYGYTF.

The chain employs TRBV25-1 and TRBJ2-3; 10 bases agree with TRBD2. From germline, CDR1 is MGHDK and CDR2 SYGVNS. V dropped 8 bases and J dropped 6; count of bases not matched to a gene: 8. The CDR3 runs to 14 residues. In DNA form, the CDR3 reads TGTGCCAGCGGGGGGGGACTAGCGACCGATACGCAGTATTTT. Amino acid sequence: CASGGGLATDTQYF. Full variable domain (remainder filled in from reference TRBV25-1 and TRBJ2-3): EADIYQTPRYLVIGTGKKITLECSQTMGHDKMYWYQQDPGMELHLIHYSYGVNSTEKGDLSSESTVSRIRTEHFPLTLESARPSHTSQYLCASGGGLATDTQYFGPGTRLTVL.

V usage is TRBV27 and J usage is TRBJ2-3, with D perhaps matching TRBD1 (5 bases). Trimming pared 2 bases from V and 9 bases from J, leaving 6 bases between. The germline V gene encodes CDR1 MNHEY and CDR2 SMNVEV (reference sequence). The CDR3 length is 11 residues. The CDR3 coding sequence is TGTGCCAGCAGTTTAAGGGGAACGCAGTATTTT. Protein: CASSLRGTQYF.

The chain is built from TRBV12-3 or TRBV12-4 and TRBJ1-1; D remains ambiguous. The CDR3 extends over 13 amino acids. The germline V and J ends were trimmed by 3 bases and 1 base, with 6 bases remaining between them. CDR3 residues: CASSFTANTEAFF. The CDR3 DNA sequence: TGTGCCAGCAGTTTCACAGCGAACACTGAAGCTTTCTTT.

The V and J genes are TRBV6-5 and TRBJ1-3; D unresolved. This CDR3 spans 15 amino acids. V was shortened by 5 bases and J by 0 bases, with 11 bases between the two germline ends. The germline gives CDR1 MNHEY, CDR2 SVGAGI. For the CDR3, the DNA is TGTGCCAGCAGTAACCGAAAGAGCTCTGGAAACACCATATATTTT. This translates into CASSNRKSSGNTIYF.

J is TRBJ2-3 and V is TRBV2; TRBD2 matches 9 bases. The J segment lost 6 bases and the V segment lost 1 base, leaving 8 bases of the junction unmatched. CDR1 is SNHLY and CDR2 is FYNNEI in the germline V gene. This CDR3 spans 16 amino acids. CDR3 region: CASSEGAGGPLDTQYF. CDR3 nucleotide sequence: TGTGCCAGCAGTGAAGGAGCGGGGGGCCCCTTGGATACGCAGTATTTT.

Turning to this clone: Other nucleotide sequences from this sample produce the same CDR3. The chain couples TRBV12-3 or TRBV12-4 to TRBJ1-2, with TRBD1 matching over 7 bases. The V gene end was trimmed by 6 bases and the J gene end by 2 bases; junction bases not matched to a gene: 3. The CDR3 is 13 amino acids. The CDR3 DNA follows: TGTGCCAGCAGCCTGGGACAGAACTATGGCTACACCTTC. It codes for CASSLGQNYGYTF.

This clone appeared a single time. The chain employs TRBV14 and TRBJ1-3, with D hard to call. CDR1 is SGHDN and CDR2 is FVKESK in the germline V gene. The CDR3 has 15 amino acids. The ends were cut back, 4 bases at V and 4 bases at J, with 14 bases in the middle. DNA for the CDR3: TGTGCCAGCAGCCGTGTGGGCAGCTTAGGAAACACCATATATTTT. Protein product: CASSRVGSLGNTIYF.

This clone was counted a few times. The V call is TRBV6-5, the J call TRBJ2-1, with 7 bases lining up with TRBD1. CDR1 is MNHEY and CDR2 is SVGAGI in the germline V gene. CDR3 length: 12 amino acids. Unmatched junction bases numbered 11, after V lost 6 bases and J lost 15 bases. Written as DNA, the CDR3 is TGTGCCAGCAGGACAGGGATTTTGACATTGTTCTTC. It codes for CASRTGILTLFF.

The chain joins TRBV10-1 to TRBJ1-1; possible D gene TRBD1, 5 bases. The CDR3 sequence is 15 residues long. V lost 2 bases and J 1 base, leaving 11 bases between the germline ends. From germline, CDR1 is WNHNN and CDR2 SYGVQD (reference sequence). In nucleotides, the CDR3 is TGCGCCAGCAGTGAGGGGGCCGCCCCGAACACTGAAGCTTTCTTT. Encoded protein: CASSEGAAPNTEAFF.

The chain links TRBV3-1 (or the pseudogene TRBV3-2) to TRBJ2-1; 10 nucleotides match TRBD1. CDR3 length equals 16 residues. Germline loops: CDR1 LGHDT, CDR2 YNNKEL (reference sequence). The V gene end was trimmed by 1 base and the J gene end by 4 bases; junction bases not matched to a gene: 4. In DNA, the CDR3 is TGTGCCAGCAGCCAAGTAGACAGGGGGCAATACAATGAGCAGTTCTTC. It is translated as CASSQVDRGQYNEQFF.

The V gene is TRBV11-2, the J gene TRBJ2-7; 10 bases align to TRBD1. V shed 4 bases and J 7 bases; nucleotides not matched to a gene: 7. The CDR3 length is 14 residues. Germline-derived CDR1 and CDR2 are SGHAT and FQNNGV. The CDR3 loop is CASSYDRGPEEQYF. CDR3 nucleotide sequence: TGTGCCAGCAGCTACGACAGGGGGCCAGAGGAGCAGTACTTC.

V usage is TRBV27 and J usage is TRBJ1-5; 10 bases line up with TRBD1. Germline values: CDR1 MNHEY, CDR2 SMNVEV (reference sequence). CDR3 length: 15 amino acids. The V gene end was trimmed by 5 bases and the J gene end by 4 bases; junction bases not matched to a gene: 5. The CDR3: CASSPTGGANQPQHF. Written as DNA, the CDR3 is TGTGCCAGCAGTCCGACAGGGGGCGCGAATCAGCCCCAGCATTTT.

This clone showed up just once. CDR3 amino acids: CASSHNQDSNYGYTF. CDR3 nucleotide sequence: TGTGCCAGCAGCCATAATCAGGATTCCAACTATGGCTACACCTTC. The rearrangement links TRBV3-1 (or the pseudogene TRBV3-2) to TRBJ1-2; unclear D gene. V was clipped by 3 bases and J by 2 bases, with 13 bases between them. The germline V gene has CDR1 LGHDT and CDR2 YNNKEL (reference sequence). This CDR3 is 15 amino acids long.

This clone occurred once. V and J are TRBV11-2 and TRBJ1-2, with TRBD1 as a possible D gene (5 bases). V dropped 1 base and J dropped 5 bases, with 11 bases sitting between them. There are 14 residues in the CDR3. CDR1 and CDR2 (germline): SGHAT, FQNNGV. The CDR3 region has the DNA TGTGCCAGCAGCTTAGCGGGGGTGGGTTATGGCTACACCTTC. Amino acid sequence: CASSLAGVGYGYTF.

V is TRBV29-1 and J is TRBJ2-1; 7 bases match TRBD2. Germline CDR1 reads SQVTM; CDR2 reads ANQGSEA. This CDR3 is 15 amino acids long. The V gene end was trimmed by 7 bases and the J gene end by 2 bases; junction bases not matched to a gene: 11. The CDR3 reads CSATGAGTTYNEQFF. DNA for the CDR3: TGCAGCGCCACTGGAGCGGGAACCACCTACAATGAGCAGTTCTTC.

The rearrangement links TRBV25-1 to TRBJ1-6, with D unclear. The germline V gene has CDR1 MGHDK and CDR2 SYGVNS. Trimming removed 3 bases at V and 8 bases at J, with 11 bases between. The CDR3 runs to 14 residues. CDR3 in amino acids: CASSDPGVHSPLHF. Here the CDR3 DNA reads TGTGCCAGCAGTGATCCGGGAGTTCATTCACCCCTCCACTTT.

J is TRBJ2-5 and V is TRBV5-1; 13 nucleotides agree with TRBD2. CDR1 SGHRS and CDR2 YFSETQ come from the germline V gene. V lost 0 bases and J lost 1; bases outside the gene matches: 6. The length of the CDR3 is 18 residues. The CDR3: CASSLAGTSGGAQETQYF. In DNA, the CDR3 is TGCGCCAGCAGCTTGGCGGGTACTAGCGGGGGGGCCCAAGAGACCCAGTACTTC.